The present TCR beta chain was sequenced within a study of blood T cell repertoires in COVID-19. Study overall: In each case, the material was cDNA or gDNA derived from T cells, B-cell-depleted T cells, or PBMCs.

In the study's own analysis: Nucleated cell counts were estimated from reference gene primer amplification. Only in-frame clones appear in the TCRdb table, and some are missing; sequencing was by immunoSEQ multiplex PCR. The V and J calls and clone size are taken from that table; D and trimming were inferred from the DNA. The repertoire holds around 130,000 clones, more than 80% seen once, with 1.5% to 2% in the top ten. CDR1 is MDHEN and CDR2 is SYDVKM in the germline V gene. Deletions cut 7 bases from V and 0 bases from J, with 7 bases between. This CDR3 contains 13 residues. The rearrangement uses TRBV28 and TRBJ2-4; TRBD1 is a possible D gene (6 bases). Sequencing was performed on PBMCs or T cells enriched from blood (not recorded which). This clonotype was obtained from a woman aged 18-35 years who had been exposed to COVID-19. The chain's CDR3 is CASKQGAKNIQYF. CDR3 nucleotide sequence: TGTGCCAGCAAACAGGGAGCCAAAAACATTCAGTACTTC.